This T cell receptor beta chain was profiled in a study of shared clonotypes between healthy human individuals. Whole-study context: Aged 18 to 49, the donors were a couple of women and a few men. Researchers assigned three CD4 naive, three CD4 memory, two CD8 naive and one CD8 memory plate to each donor.

Positive CCR7 selection of CD45RO-negative cells yielded the naive CD8 cells, and terminally differentiated effector memory CD45RA+ cells were excluded. Study-wide results and caveats: Clonotypes shared by all four donors outscored non-shared clonotypes in generation probability. In general, naive subsets displayed greater estimated richness than memory subsets did.

Germline-derived CDR1 and CDR2 are SQVTM and ANQGSEA. V dropped 7 bases and J dropped 3 bases, with 12 bases sitting between them. The CDR3 loop spans 12 amino acids. The protocol was immunoSEQ multiplex PCR, while the TCRdb copy is restricted to in-frame clones and leaves out a portion. Of about 2.2 million clones listed, just under 95% are singletons. Worth noting for this clone: Its antigen is currently unknown.

The chain has TRBV29-1 and TRBJ2-5; D possibly corresponds to TRBD2 (6 bases). The sequenced sample was naive CD8+ T cells from PBMCs. This receptor was identified in a man aged 18-30 years in good health. Some clones in this sample may be carry-over from other donors' samples. The CDR3 DNA reads TGCAGCGCAAACCGGGGGAAAGAGACCCAGTACTTC. Translating it yields CSANRGKETQYF.